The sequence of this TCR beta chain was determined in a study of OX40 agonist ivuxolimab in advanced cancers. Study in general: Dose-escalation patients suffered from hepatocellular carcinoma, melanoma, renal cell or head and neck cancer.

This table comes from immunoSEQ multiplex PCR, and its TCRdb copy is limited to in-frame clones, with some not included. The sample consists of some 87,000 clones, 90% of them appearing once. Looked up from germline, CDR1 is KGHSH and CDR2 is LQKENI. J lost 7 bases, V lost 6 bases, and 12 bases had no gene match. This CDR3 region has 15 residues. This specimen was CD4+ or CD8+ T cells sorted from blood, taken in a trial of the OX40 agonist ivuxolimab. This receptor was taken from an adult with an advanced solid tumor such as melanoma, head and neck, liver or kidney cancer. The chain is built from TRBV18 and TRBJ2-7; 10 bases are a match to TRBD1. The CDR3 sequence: CASSPSGQGPREQYF. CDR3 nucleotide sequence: TGTGCCAGCTCCCCTTCGGGACAGGGGCCGAGGGAGCAGTACTTC. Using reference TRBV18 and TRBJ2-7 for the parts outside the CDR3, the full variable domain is NAGVMQNPRHLVRRRGQEARLRCSPMKGHSHVYWYRQLPEEGLKFMVYLQKENIIDESGMPKERFSAEFPKEGPSILRIQQVVRGDSAAYFCASSPSGQGPREQYFGPGTRLTVT.